One sample yielded the 26 T cell receptor beta chains listed below, sequenced in a study of T-cell reconstitution after alpha-beta-depleted transplantation in children (dated by TCRdb to about 2016). The library was made by PCR. TCRdb names Illumina HiSeq 2500 as the instrument used. To normalize quantification of the TCRbeta repertoire, the TCR libraries were built with molecular barcoding that relied on unique molecular identifiers. The raw public data were reprocessed by TCRdb itself: fastp quality trimming at Q25, MiXCR clonotype calling, in-frame beta chains only. One record per CDR3 amino acid sequence lists the most common genes and DNA. Within this sample are about 640,000 distinct CDR3 sequences, with approximately 16% of them counted one time only. Under 1.2% of the sample comes from the top ten. The sample here was PBMCs from the stem cell graft donor, taken from the stem cell graft. The receptors stem from a human donor who donated a stem cell graft to a child with acute myeloid leukemia.

The sample holds many counts of this clonotype. V is TRBV7-2 and J is TRBJ2-7; 11 bases are a match to TRBD2. CDR3 length equals 15 residues. Germline CDR1 SGHTA, CDR2 FQGNSA. V lost 6 bases, J lost 3 bases, and 7 bases stayed unmatched. The CDR3 here is CASSSSGGAVYEQYF. The CDR3 DNA reads TGTGCCAGCAGTAGTAGCGGGGGGGCCGTCTACGAGCAGTACTTC.

The CDR3 loop is CACGGGGGQPQHF. Written as DNA, the CDR3 is TGTGCCTGCGGGGGCGGAGGAGGTCAGCCCCAGCATTTT. This sequence joins TRBV30 and TRBJ1-5; D is possibly TRBD1 (6 bases). Between the trimmed V and J ends, which lost 6 bases and 6 bases, there was a span of 15 bases. The CDR3 has 13 amino acids. Germline V gene data show CDR1 as GTSNPN and CDR2 as SVGIG (reference sequence).

The rearrangement links TRBV7-2 to TRBJ2-7; the match to TRBD1 covers 9 bases. The CDR3 has 16 amino acids. The V segment lost 4 bases and the J segment 3 bases; nucleotides outside the gene matches: 10. Per the germline V gene, CDR1 is SGHTA and CDR2 is FQGNSA. Written as DNA, the CDR3 is TGTGCCAGCAGCTATCGATGGACAGGGGCTTACTACGAGCAGTACTTC. Encoded protein: CASSYRWTGAYYEQYF.

This clonotype has only a few counts. The chain has TRBV7-9 and TRBJ1-1; 8 bases are a match to TRBD1. The V and J ends lost 6 bases and 6 bases, in that order; junction bases with no gene match: 12. Germline loops: CDR1 SEHNR, CDR2 FQNEAQ (reference sequence). The CDR3 spans 15 residues. The CDR3 DNA sequence: TGTGCCAGCAGTTACCCGGGGCAGGGGGCCTCTGAAGCTTTCTTT. It specifies CASSYPGQGASEAFF.

This clonotype was recorded many times. The CDR3 bases are TGCAGTGCTAGTTCCGGACAGGGTACGGATAGCAATCAGCCCCAGCATTTT. Translation gives CSASSGQGTDSNQPQHF. This chain uses TRBV20-1 with TRBJ1-5; 8 bases are shared with TRBD1. Trimming took 3 bases from V and 0 from J; bases not matched to a gene: 10. The length of the CDR3 is 17 residues. Germline V gene data show CDR1 as DFQATT and CDR2 as SNEGSKA (reference sequence).

This clonotype has a count of ten or more. The chain links TRBV7-9 to TRBJ2-1; no reliable D call. Germline CDR1 and CDR2: SEHNR and FQNEAQ (reference sequence). V was trimmed by 8 bases and J by 10 bases, leaving 15 bases between them. The CDR3 has 12 amino acids. The CDR3, as DNA: TGTGCCAGCCCGACCTTCGGGCAGGAGCAGTTCTTC. Its translation: CASPTFGQEQFF.

This clonotype was seen at least ten times. The chain links TRBV20-1 to TRBJ1-2, with 11 bases fitting TRBD1. The germline CDR1 and CDR2 sequences are DFQATT and SNEGSKA (reference sequence). The CDR3 contains 16 residues. The V gene end was trimmed by 0 bases and the J gene end by 2 bases; junction bases not matched to a gene: 5. CDR3 DNA sequence: TGCAGTGCTAGAGATCCGGGACAGGGGGGGAACTATGGCTACACCTTC. Its translation is CSARDPGQGGNYGYTF.

This chain uses TRBV2 with TRBJ2-1; D unresolved. CDR3 length: 13 amino acids. The V and J ends lost 4 bases and 5 bases respectively, with 9 bases between them. The germline V gene encodes CDR1 SNHLY and CDR2 FYNNEI. The CDR3 sequence is CASSGGSNNEQFF. The CDR3 coding sequence is TGTGCCAGCAGTGGTGGCAGTAACAATGAGCAGTTCTTC.

This clonotype was counted many times. The chain uses TRBV20-1 and TRBJ2-1; D is unresolved. Germline V CDR1 and CDR2: DFQATT, SNEGSKA (reference sequence). V was pared by 3 bases and J by 3 bases, with 6 bases between. The CDR3 runs to 12 residues. This CDR3 is CSASPLYNEQFF. The CDR3 region has the DNA TGCAGTGCTAGCCCCCTCTACAATGAGCAGTTCTTC.

In this sample, this clonotype turned up many times. This chain uses TRBV20-1 with TRBJ2-7; 12 bases are a match to TRBD1. The V gene's germline CDR1 is DFQATT and CDR2 SNEGSKA (reference sequence). CDR3 length equals 17 residues. The ends lost 6 bases at V and 0 bases at J; junction bases unmatched: 12. The DNA for the CDR3 is TGCAGTGCCACACCGGGACAGGGGGCCCGAGACTCCTACGAGCAGTACTTC. Protein sequence: CSATPGQGARDSYEQYF.

This clonotype was counted between two and nine times. The gene calls are TRBV7-2 and TRBJ1-5; no reliable D call. The CDR3 is 12 amino acids. Germline-derived CDR1 and CDR2 are SGHTA and FQGNSA. Trimming pared 1 base from V and 7 bases from J, leaving 5 bases between. CDR3 amino acids: CASSLDDQPQHF. DNA for the CDR3: TGTGCCAGCAGCTTAGACGACCAGCCCCAGCATTTT.

This clonotype was counted many times. Relative to the germline gene, one junction end is altered; a read error may explain this. J is TRBJ1-1 and V is TRBV7-3; D may be TRBD1 (5 bases). The germline gives CDR1 SGHTA, CDR2 FQGTGA. CDR3 length: 13 residues. Here the CDR3 reads CASSFRGLTEVFF. The CDR3 region has the DNA TGTGCCAGCAGCTTCCGGGGCCTCACTGAAGTTTTCTTT.

CDR3 sequence reads: CAISESPEQAQHF. In nucleotides, the CDR3 is TGTGCCATCAGTGAGTCTCCGGAACAAGCCCAGCATTTT. J is TRBJ1-5 and V is TRBV10-3; D uncertain. Germline CDR1 ENHRY, CDR2 SYGVKD. The CDR3 spans 13 residues. The V end lost 0 bases, the J end lost 11 bases, and 11 bases lay between the germline ends.

This clonotype was observed many times. The chain links TRBV20-1 to TRBJ1-3; D gene ambiguous. Germline lookup yields CDR1 DFQATT and CDR2 SNEGSKA (reference sequence). V was shortened by 4 bases and J by 4 bases, with 17 bases between the two germline ends. The CDR3 totals 15 residues. CDR3 region: CSAILIPSSGNTIYF. The CDR3, as DNA: TGCAGTGCTATTCTCATTCCGTCCTCCGGAAACACCATATATTTT.

The table lists this clonotype with a few counts. A much larger clone differs from this one at a single base, so this may be a read error. The CDR3: CCARDLGSSGGTSYNEQFF. The CDR3 bases are TGCTGTGCTAGAGATCTCGGATCTAGCGGGGGAACTTCCTACAATGAGCAGTTCTTC. This sequence joins TRBV20-1 and TRBJ2-1; 10 positions match TRBD2. Germline CDR1 reads DFQATT; CDR2 reads SNEGSKA (reference sequence). This CDR3 is built from 19 residues.

A word on this clonotype: Without the conserved terminal phenylalanine or tryptophan, this CDR3 likely stems from a read error. The chain has TRBV5-5 and TRBJ2-1; TRBD1 agrees at 7 bases. Germline V gene sequence: CDR1 SGHKS, CDR2 YYEKEE (reference sequence). V was clipped by 2 bases and J by 11 bases; unmatched bases: 4. The CDR3 is made up of 12 amino acids. The CDR3 bases are TGTGCCAGCAGCTTACAGGGGTATAAGCAGTTCGTC. As protein: CASSLQGYKQFV.

V is TRBV6-2 or TRBV6-3 and J is TRBJ2-7; D tentatively reads TRBD1 or TRBD2 (5 bases each). The CDR3 is 11 residues long. The germline V gene encodes CDR1 MNHEY and CDR2 SVGEGT. V was cut by 7 bases and J by 12 bases, with 16 bases left in between. The DNA of the CDR3 is TGTGCCAGCAATCCGGGACGTCTCCCGTACGTC. It specifies CASNPGRLPYV.

The rearrangement uses TRBV28 and TRBJ1-2; TRBD1 aligns across 9 bases. The V segment lost 6 bases and the J segment 8 bases; nucleotides outside the gene matches: 7. Germline CDR1 reads MDHEN; CDR2 reads SYDVKM. The CDR3 covers 13 residues. The CDR3 DNA follows: TGTGCCAGCAGGTTGACAGGGGGAGCAGGCTACACCTTC. The encoded protein is CASRLTGGAGYTF.

This clonotype was seen at least ten times. The chain employs TRBV20-1 and TRBJ1-2; D is uncertain. V was clipped by 0 bases and J by 5 bases, with 4 bases between them. CDR1 DFQATT and CDR2 SNEGSKA come from the germline V gene (reference sequence). The length of the CDR3 is 11 residues. The CDR3 bases are TGCAGTGCTAGAGACGGGTATGGCTACACCTTC. Protein: CSARDGYGYTF.

V is TRBV5-1 and J is TRBJ1-1; TRBD1 might be the D (5 bases). With 3 bases removed from V and 5 bases from J, the gap between germline ends came to 11 bases. The CDR3 has 13 amino acids. Germline values: CDR1 SGHRS, CDR2 YFSETQ. The CDR3 DNA follows: TGCGCCAGCAGCTGGCGGGGGGAAACTGAAGCTTTCTTT. Protein sequence: CASSWRGETEAFF.

This clonotype showed up many times. CDR3 nucleotides: TGCGCCAGCAGTGTACTCGGACAGTCCTGCTCCTACGAGCAGTACGTC. It is translated as CASSVLGQSCSYEQYV. The chain employs TRBV10-1 and TRBJ2-7; possible D gene TRBD1, 6 bases. This CDR3 comprises 16 residues. The germline V gene encodes CDR1 WNHNN and CDR2 SYGVQD (reference sequence). Trimming left V 4 bases short and J 0 bases short, with 16 bases between.

In its sample, this clonotype was seen many times. CDR3 DNA sequence: TGCAGCGTTGAAAAGAGGGACACCTACACCGCTCTTGTCATCGATACGCAGTATTTT. It specifies CSVEKRDTYTALVIDTQYF. The rearrangement uses TRBV29-1 and TRBJ2-3, with a weak D call TRBD1 (6 bases). This CDR3 is built from 19 residues. The germline V gene encodes CDR1 SQVTM and CDR2 ANQGSEA. V was shortened by 2 bases and J by 6 bases, with 30 bases between the two germline ends.

This chain connects TRBV6-5 to TRBJ2-7; no reliable D call. V lost 4 bases, J lost 0 bases, and 7 bases lay in between. Per the germline V gene, CDR1 is MNHEY and CDR2 is SVGAGI. The length of the CDR3 is 13 residues. CDR3 coding DNA: TGTGCCAGCAGTTGGATCAGCTCCTACGAGCAGTACTTC. Translation: CASSWISSYEQYF.

This clonotype has a count of ten or more. The rearrangement joins TRBV7-3 to TRBJ2-1, with D possibly TRBD2 on 6 matching bases. Trimming shortened V by 5 bases and J by 3 bases, and 14 bases separated the two germline ends. Germline V CDR1 and CDR2: SGHTA, FQGTGA. The CDR3 loop spans 15 amino acids. Here the CDR3 DNA reads TGTGCCAGCAGCCCGGGACTGACGTTCTACAATGAGCAGTTCTTC. Protein sequence: CASSPGLTFYNEQFF.

The chain employs TRBV4-2 and TRBJ2-2, with 12 bases aligning to TRBD1. Trimming removed 2 bases from V and 3 bases from J; junction bases left unmatched: 13. Germline V CDR1 and CDR2: LGHNA, YNFKEQ. The CDR3 runs to 20 residues. Here the CDR3 reads CASSQTWGTGGAADTGELFF. In DNA form, the CDR3 reads TGTGCCAGCAGCCAAACCTGGGGGACAGGGGGCGCGGCGGACACCGGGGAGCTGTTTTTT.

This clonotype was seen at least ten times. The rearrangement uses TRBV5-6 and TRBJ2-3; 7 nucleotides match TRBD1. Per the germline V gene, CDR1 is SGHDT and CDR2 is YYEEEE. The CDR3 sequence is 16 residues long. Germline trimming cut 4 bases from V and 0 bases from J; bases unmatched to any gene: 8. The CDR3 coding sequence is TGTGCCAGCAGCACCCGGGACAGACGGAGCACAGATACGCAGTATTTT. Translation: CASSTRDRRSTDTQYF.